This T cell receptor beta chain emerged from a study of blood T cell repertoires in COVID-19. In the study overall: Acute and convalescent COVID-19 samples came from the United States, Italy and Spain. T cells, B-cell-depleted T cells, or PBMCs provided the cDNA or gDNA that served as material.

The CDR3 is 15 residues long. Losses at the gene ends were 5 bases for V and 6 bases for J; bases not matched to a gene: 12. Germline CDR1 reads SEHNR; CDR2 reads FQNEAQ (reference sequence). A few counts support this clone. Data came from immunoSEQ multiplex PCR; TCRdb stores just in-frame clones and leaves some out. The data hold 350,000 to 400,000 clones, with around 90% observed a single time. This chain links TRBV7-9 with TRBJ1-1, with 7 bases lining up with TRBD1. The TCR was taken from a woman aged 18-29 years who had recovered from COVID-19. Sequencing was performed on PBMCs or T cells enriched from blood (not recorded which). CDR3 in DNA: TGTGCCAGCAGCCCACAGGGGAGAGGTTATTCTGAAGCTTTCTTT. It translates to CASSPQGRGYSEAFF.